The 6 T cell receptor beta chains below were found in one sample sequenced in a study of metastatic and nonmetastatic thyroid tumors. Patients were all untreated before their thyroid surgery. TCRdb re-called the PCR reads via MiXCR. This repertoire shows some 13,000 clones, roughly 21% found once; its top ten account for over 12%. Sequenced sample: adjacent normal tissue. These TCRs come from a female donor with papillary thyroid cancer or a benign thyroid nodule (not recorded which). Some clones in this sample may be carry-over from other donors' samples.

This clone has more than one count but fewer than ten. This chain links TRBV10-3 with TRBJ2-1, with D maybe TRBD2 (5 bases). Germline V lookup: CDR1 ENHRY, CDR2 SYGVKD. There are 14 residues in the CDR3. V lost 5 bases to trimming and J lost 2 bases, with 10 bases between them. Here the CDR3 reads CAISYLAPYNEQFF. In DNA, the CDR3 is TGTGCCATCAGTTACTTAGCGCCCTACAATGAGCAGTTCTTC.

The V gene is TRBV28, the J gene TRBJ1-6, with unresolved D. Trimming cost V 4 bases and J 8 bases, with 9 bases left between them. CDR3 size: 13 residues. The germline V gene has CDR1 MDHEN and CDR2 SYDVKM. The CDR3 protein is CASSSYRDSPLHF. The DNA of the CDR3 is TGTGCCAGCAGTTCTTACAGAGATTCACCCCTCCACTTT.

As for this clone: A junction boundary mismatches the germline segment, possibly from a read error. This chain links TRBV6-2 or TRBV6-3 with TRBJ2-7, with D hard to call. The CDR3 contains 12 residues. Germline V gene data show CDR1 as MNHEY and CDR2 as SVGEGT. The CDR3 nucleotides read TGTGCCGGCAGGCTTGTCTTGGGGGAGCAGTACTTC. Translating it yields CAGRLVLGEQYF.

In the case of this clone: Sequence at one end of the junction differs from germline and may be a read error. This chain uses TRBV4-1 with TRBJ1-2; D perhaps matches TRBD1 (6 bases). The CDR3 runs to 13 residues. Germline V CDR1 and CDR2: MGHRA, YSYEKL. CDR3: CASSRDNLYDYTF. CDR3 in DNA: TGCGCCAGCAGCCGGGACAACCTCTATGACTACACCTTC.

This clone rates as medium-sized. The chain combines TRBV19 with TRBJ2-7; 7 bases are a match to TRBD2. With V trimmed by 7 bases and J by 4 bases, 10 bases remained unmatched. Germline CDR1 LNHDA, CDR2 SQIVND (reference sequence). This CDR3 contains 14 residues. The CDR3 region is CASTQASGPYEQYF. CDR3 sequence (DNA): TGTGCCAGTACTCAAGCTAGCGGCCCTTACGAGCAGTACTTC.

This clone has ten or more counts. The genes are TRBV7-2 and TRBJ2-1; no reliable D call. This CDR3 is 13 amino acids long. V shed 5 bases and J shed 2 bases, with 7 bases lying between them. Germline V CDR1 and CDR2: SGHTA, FQGNSA. The CDR3 nucleotides are TGTGCCAGCAGCATGGGCCCCTACAATGAGCAGTTCTTC. Protein product: CASSMGPYNEQFF. Full variable domain (missing parts from reference TRBV7-2 and TRBJ2-1): GAGVSQSPSNKVTEKGKDVELRCDPISGHTALYWYRQSLGQGLEFLIYFQGNSAPDKSGLPSDRFSAERTGGSVSTLTIQRTQQEDSAVYLCASSMGPYNEQFFGPGTRLTVL.